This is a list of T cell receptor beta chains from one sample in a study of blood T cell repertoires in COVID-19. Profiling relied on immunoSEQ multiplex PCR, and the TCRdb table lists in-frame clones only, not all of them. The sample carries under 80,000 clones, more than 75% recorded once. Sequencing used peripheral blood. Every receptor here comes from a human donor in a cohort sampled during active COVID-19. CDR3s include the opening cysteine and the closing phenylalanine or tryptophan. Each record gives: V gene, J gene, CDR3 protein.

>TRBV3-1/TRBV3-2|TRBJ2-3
CASSQAGGRGDTQYF
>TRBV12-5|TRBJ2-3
CASGLVRTGLHTDTQYF
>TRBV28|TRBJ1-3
CASSFPGSGNTIYF
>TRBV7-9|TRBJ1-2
CASSILRDRVDGYTF
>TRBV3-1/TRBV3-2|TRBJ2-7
CASSRQVSYEQYF
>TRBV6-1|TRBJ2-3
CASSEGPPIADTQYF
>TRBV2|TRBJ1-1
CASSLRPTQGQHTEAFF
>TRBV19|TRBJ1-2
CASSMPGTGDRGYTF
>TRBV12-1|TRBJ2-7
CASSPYTGTGRLGIYEQYF
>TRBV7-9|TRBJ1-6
CASSRTGDSPLHF
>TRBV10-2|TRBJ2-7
CASWTGNYEQYF
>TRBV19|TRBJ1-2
CASSFTGGAYGYTF
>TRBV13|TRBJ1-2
CASSSSSPRDRGSGYTF
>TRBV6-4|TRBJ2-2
CASSGTGDTGELFF
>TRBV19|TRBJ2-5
CASSPRPGLQRAQGKTQYF
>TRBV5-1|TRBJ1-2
CASSLAGGTGPFTF
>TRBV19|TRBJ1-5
CATVSRDISNQPQHF
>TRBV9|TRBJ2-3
CASSPSGDTQYF
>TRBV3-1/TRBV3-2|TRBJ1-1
CASNQGEGTEAFF
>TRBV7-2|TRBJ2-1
CASSLGGGRRDEQFF
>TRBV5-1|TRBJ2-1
CASSRDSIRNEQFF
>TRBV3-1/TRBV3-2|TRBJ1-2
CASSRKGAGYGYTF
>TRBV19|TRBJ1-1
CASSPVTGVNTEAFF
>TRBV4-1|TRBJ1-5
CASSRTDGVSNQPQHF
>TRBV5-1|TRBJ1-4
CASSLVGEQEKLFF
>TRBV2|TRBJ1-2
CASSDVNYGYTF
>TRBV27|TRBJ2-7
CASSLWGQNYEQYF
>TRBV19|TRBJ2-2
CASKSNRDTGELFF
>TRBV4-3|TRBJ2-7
CASSQQIPGQGSTYEQYF
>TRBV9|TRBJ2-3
CASSVGGLRPDTQYF
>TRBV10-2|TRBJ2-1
CASGTGDINEQFF
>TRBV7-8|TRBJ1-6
CASSLNIRSGDRGKNNSPLHF
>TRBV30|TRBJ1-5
CAWSGMGPHNQPQHF
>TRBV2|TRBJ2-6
CASGRDSGANVLTF
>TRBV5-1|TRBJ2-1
CASTKEVQSYNEQFF
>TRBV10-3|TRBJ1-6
CAIKRGFNSPLHF
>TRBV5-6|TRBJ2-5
CASSTAPGVGETQYF
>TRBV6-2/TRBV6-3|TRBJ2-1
CASSYSPGGPVRNEQFF
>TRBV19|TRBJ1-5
CASTAKEGARAGQPQHF
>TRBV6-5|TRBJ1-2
CATYEEPSGGYTF
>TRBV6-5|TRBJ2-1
CASSRTNNEQFF
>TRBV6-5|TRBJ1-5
CASRKGVNQPQHF
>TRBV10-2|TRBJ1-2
CASSVQALRGYTF
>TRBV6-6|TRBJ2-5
CASSYSKQGETQYF